The 27 T cell receptor beta chains reported below all come from one sample, sequenced in a study of CD8+ T cells in alopecia areata. Reverse transcribed after extraction, RNA yielded cDNA as the sequencing template. Measured with immunoSEQ multiplex PCR; TCRdb has only the in-frame clones, and not every one. The sample has about 270,000 clones, over 45% seen once; the top ten hold 0.8% to 1%. Treatment in this sample: oral pan-JAK inhibitor, 5-10 mg twice daily. The material was CD4+ T cells sorted from blood, obtained around week 53, from a patient treated with tofacitinib. These receptors were taken from a human donor with alopecia areata.

The chain combines TRBV7-9 with TRBJ2-1, with 7 bases aligning to TRBD1. Trimming removed 5 bases from V and 4 bases from J; junction bases left unmatched: 5. CDR1 and CDR2 from the germline V gene are SEHNR and FQNEAQ (reference sequence). CDR3 length: 14 amino acids. The CDR3 region has the DNA TGTGCCAGCAGCCCGACAGGGACGTACAATGAGCAGTTCTTC. This gives the protein CASSPTGTYNEQFF.

The rearrangement links TRBV7-2 to TRBJ1-1; 8 bases fit TRBD1. V gave up 5 bases and J gave up 3 bases; unmatched junction bases: 5. Germline-derived CDR1 and CDR2 are SGHTA and FQGNSA. There are 14 residues in the CDR3. The CDR3 nucleotides read TGTGCCAGCAGCCTTCAGGGGGCTCACACTGAAGCTTTCTTT. Translation gives CASSLQGAHTEAFF.

This clone has more than one count but fewer than ten. V usage is TRBV10-3 and J usage is TRBJ2-5; 9 bases agree with TRBD1. The CDR3 runs to 14 residues. The germline gives CDR1 ENHRY, CDR2 SYGVKD. Trimming at V came to 2 bases and at J to 5 bases, leaving 3 bases not matched to a gene. The CDR3 here is CAISERTGVETQYF. Written as DNA, the CDR3 is TGTGCCATCAGTGAGCGGACAGGGGTCGAGACCCAGTACTTC.

This clone was recorded a few times. The chain combines TRBV13 with TRBJ1-3, with D uncertain. Trimming took off 5 bases at V and 4 bases at J, with 21 bases between the two ends. The CDR3 totals 17 residues. Germline lookup yields CDR1 PRHDT and CDR2 FYEKMQ (reference sequence). This chain's CDR3 is CASSPREGSPFGNTIYF. CDR3 coding DNA: TGTGCCAGCAGCCCTCGGGAAGGATCGCCTTTCGGAAACACCATATATTTT.

This clone was seen a handful of times. DNA of the CDR3: TGTGCCAGCTATGACCGAGTCTATGGCTACACCTTC. It specifies CASYDRVYGYTF. V and J are TRBV6-6 and TRBJ1-2; D is ambiguous. The CDR3 loop spans 12 amino acids. Per germline, CDR1 MNHNY and CDR2 SVGAGI (reference sequence). Trimming took 8 bases from V and 4 from J, leaving 11 bases between them.

The chain carries TRBV5-1 and TRBJ2-6, with 7 bases lining up with TRBD1. With V trimmed by 2 bases and J by 0 bases, 14 bases remained unmatched. The CDR3 totals 20 residues. CDR1 and CDR2 (germline): SGHRS, YFSETQ. This CDR3 is CASSFHIRGQAISGANVLTF. The DNA of the CDR3 is TGCGCCAGCAGCTTTCATATTCGTGGACAGGCCATCTCTGGGGCCAACGTCCTGACTTTC.

This clone came up once. The chain couples TRBV27 to TRBJ1-1, with a tentative D call TRBD1 (5 bases). Germline V CDR1 and CDR2: MNHEY, SMNVEV (reference sequence). This CDR3 has 16 amino acids. Trimming removed 6 bases from V and 8 bases from J, with 25 bases in between. The CDR3 loop is CASSTRVGRPGWEAFF. The CDR3 DNA is TGTGCCAGCAGCACAAGGGTGGGACGGCCCGGGTGGGAAGCTTTCTTT.

In its sample, this clone was seen once. The chain is built from TRBV6-5 and TRBJ1-2; D ambiguous. This CDR3 is 12 amino acids long. Trimming shortened V by 8 bases and J by 5 bases, and 12 bases separated the two germline ends. CDR1 is MNHEY, CDR2 SVGAGI, per germline. CDR3 region: CASSRSGYGYTF. The CDR3 DNA reads TGTGCCAGCTCCCGGTCCGGGTATGGCTACACCTTC.

This clone was observed a single time. The chain uses TRBV7-3 and TRBJ2-5; tentative D call: TRBD1 (6 bases). CDR1 is SGHTA and CDR2 is FQGTGA in the germline V gene. Trimming took 0 bases from V and 5 from J, leaving 13 bases between them. The CDR3 is 15 amino acids. CDR3 region: CASSLTPGARETQYF. The CDR3, as DNA: TGTGCCAGCAGCTTAACCCCAGGGGCCCGGGAGACCCAGTACTTC.

The rearrangement links TRBV29-1 to TRBJ2-3; D remains unclear. This CDR3 comprises 12 residues. The V and J ends lost 8 bases and 3 bases respectively, with 12 bases between them. Per the germline V gene, CDR1 is SQVTM and CDR2 is ANQGSEA. CDR3 sequence: CSIDISTDTQYF. The CDR3 DNA reads TGCAGCATCGACATCAGTACAGATACGCAGTATTTT.

This clone was picked up one time. The rearrangement links TRBV7-2 to TRBJ1-2, with TRBD1 as a possible D gene (6 bases). Germline lookup yields CDR1 SGHTA and CDR2 FQGNSA. The CDR3 runs to 13 residues. Between the trimmed V and J ends, which lost 4 bases and 1 base, there was a span of 7 bases. CDR3 sequence reads: CASSSDSNYGYTF. For the CDR3, the DNA is TGTGCCAGCAGCTCGGACAGTAACTATGGCTACACCTTC.

This clone was detected only once. The V call is TRBV4-2, the J call TRBJ2-2; D uncertain. The CDR3 totals 12 residues. The germline V and J ends were trimmed by 3 bases and 7 bases, with 6 bases remaining between them. Looked up from germline, CDR1 is LGHNA and CDR2 is YNFKEQ. The DNA for the CDR3 is TGTGCCAGCAGCCACAGCTTCGGGGAGCTGTTTTTT. Translating it yields CASSHSFGELFF.

The rearrangement joins TRBV9 to TRBJ2-3; D is unclear. This CDR3 contains 13 residues. V gave up 4 bases and J gave up 0 bases, with 6 bases separating them. Germline CDR1 and CDR2: SGDLS and YYNGEE. This CDR3 is CASSPSSTDTQYF. The CDR3 region has the DNA TGTGCCAGCAGCCCCTCCAGCACAGATACGCAGTATTTT.

The J gene is TRBJ1-5, the V gene TRBV2; D remains ambiguous. This CDR3 is 12 amino acids long. Germline CDR1 SNHLY, CDR2 FYNNEI. V gave up 9 bases and J gave up 0 bases, with 6 bases separating them. Written as DNA, the CDR3 is TGTGCCAGTCATCTTAGCAATCAGCCCCAGCATTTT. Its translation: CASHLSNQPQHF. Looking up the rest from reference TRBV2 and TRBJ1-5 gives the full variable domain: EPEVTQTPSHQVTQMGQEVILRCVPISNHLYFYWYRQILGQKVEFLVSFYNNEISEKSEIFDDQFSVERPDGSNFTLKIRSTKLEDSAMYFCASHLSNQPQHFGDGTRLSIL.

The chain is built from TRBV7-8 and TRBJ2-5; tentatively, D is TRBD1 (5 bases). The germline V gene encodes CDR1 SGHVS and CDR2 FQNEAQ. The germline V and J ends were trimmed by 5 bases and 2 bases, with 12 bases remaining between them. This CDR3 spans 14 amino acids. The CDR3 DNA follows: TGTGCCAGCAGCAATCGACAGTATCAAGAGACCCAGTACTTC. Its protein product is CASSNRQYQETQYF. The whole variable domain, filled in from reference TRBV7-8 and TRBJ2-5, reads GAGVSQSPRYKVAKRGQDVALRCDPISGHVSLFWYQQALGQGPEFLTYFQNEAQLDKSGLPSDRFFAERPEGSVSTLKIQRTQQEDSAVYLCASSNRQYQETQYFGPGTRLLVL.

This clone appeared a single time. V gene TRBV5-1 combines with J gene TRBJ2-2; tentatively, D is TRBD1 (5 bases). The CDR3 runs 14 residues. The germline V gene has CDR1 SGHRS and CDR2 YFSETQ. V lost 4 bases and J lost 0, with 7 bases in between. The CDR3 reads CASSETANTGELFF. CDR3 DNA sequence: TGCGCCAGCAGCGAGACAGCGAACACCGGGGAGCTGTTTTTT.

This clone was seen a few times. The rearrangement links TRBV6-1 to TRBJ1-1, with D unclear. V dropped 5 bases and J dropped 6 bases, with 13 bases sitting between them. The CDR3 runs 13 residues. Germline CDR1 is MNHNS and CDR2 is SASEGT. The CDR3 DNA reads as TGTGCCAGCAGTCTCGACCCTGGAGCTGAAGCTTTCTTT. This encodes CASSLDPGAEAFF.

The sample holds a few counts of this clone. The chain is built from TRBV2 and TRBJ2-3, with a weak D call TRBD2 (6 bases). From germline, CDR1 is SNHLY and CDR2 FYNNEI. The CDR3 spans 15 residues. V was shortened by 8 bases and J by 0 bases, with 15 bases between the two germline ends. Written as DNA, the CDR3 is TGTGCCAGCGGAACCAGCGGGTTTAGCACAGATACGCAGTATTTT. Translation gives CASGTSGFSTDTQYF.

This clone was counted between two and nine times. V usage is TRBV7-9 and J usage is TRBJ2-2; D call uncertain. The germline V gene encodes CDR1 SEHNR and CDR2 FQNEAQ (reference sequence). The germline V and J ends were trimmed by 3 bases and 1 base, with 6 bases remaining between them. The CDR3 totals 14 residues. Here the CDR3 reads CASSFGMNTGELFF. Written as DNA, the CDR3 is TGTGCCAGCAGCTTTGGGATGAACACCGGGGAGCTGTTTTTT.

This clone was recorded only once. The chain links TRBV19 to TRBJ1-6, with 7 bases fitting TRBD1. Trimming took 5 bases from V and 10 from J; bases not matched to a gene: 14. The CDR3 covers 16 residues. Per germline, CDR1 LNHDA and CDR2 SQIVND (reference sequence). The CDR3 nucleotides are TGTGCCAGTAGTTGGACAGGTCCCCGTACCTCCTCACCCCTCCACTTT. It specifies CASSWTGPRTSSPLHF.

V usage is TRBV5-4 and J usage is TRBJ2-3, with D unresolved. The V gene's germline CDR1 is SGHNT and CDR2 YYREEE (reference sequence). With 4 bases removed from V and 7 bases from J, the gap between germline ends came to 13 bases. This CDR3 region has 13 residues. CDR3 DNA: TGTGCCAGCAGCCCCGGTGGGGTGAATACGCAGTATTTT. It codes for CASSPGGVNTQYF.

The chain combines TRBV5-1 with TRBJ1-5; D uncertain. Looked up from germline, CDR1 is SGHRS and CDR2 is YFSETQ. This CDR3 region has 16 residues. Trimming left V 0 bases short and J 4 bases short, with 14 bases between. CDR3 sequence reads: CASSLEGPGRNQPQHF. The CDR3 nucleotides read TGCGCCAGCAGCTTGGAGGGCCCTGGGAGGAATCAGCCCCAGCATTTT.

This chain links TRBV2 with TRBJ2-2; no definite D call. CDR3 length: 13 residues. Trimming stripped 2 bases from V and 6 bases from J, with 7 bases between. In germline, CDR1 is SNHLY, CDR2 FYNNEI. The CDR3 loop reads CASSEMAAGELFF. The CDR3 bases are TGTGCCAGCAGTGAAATGGCTGCCGGGGAGCTGTTTTTT.

The chain uses TRBV25-1 and TRBJ1-6; D remains unclear. Trimming left V 4 bases short and J 8 bases short, with 15 bases between. The CDR3 has 15 residues. Germline V gene data show CDR1 as MGHDK and CDR2 as SYGVNS. The CDR3 spells CASSAPESGDSPLHF. Written as DNA, the CDR3 is TGTGCCAGCAGTGCCCCGGAGAGCGGGGATTCACCCCTCCACTTT.

This clone was counted between two and nine times. The chain links TRBV7-9 to TRBJ2-7; D unclear. In germline, CDR1 is SEHNR, CDR2 FQNEAQ (reference sequence). Trimming cost V 3 bases and J 3 bases, with 3 bases left between them. The CDR3 loop spans 11 amino acids. CDR3 residues: CASSFNYEQYF. As DNA, the CDR3 is TGTGCCAGCAGCTTTAACTACGAGCAGTACTTC.

The chain employs TRBV2 and TRBJ2-7; TRBD2 is a possible D gene (5 bases). CDR3 size: 13 residues. V lost 4 bases and J 8 bases, leaving 15 bases between the germline ends. In germline, CDR1 is SNHLY, CDR2 FYNNEI. Here the CDR3 reads CASSGLRESQQYF. CDR3 sequence (DNA): TGTGCCAGCAGTGGTCTTAGGGAGAGTCAGCAGTACTTC.

The chain recombines TRBV5-1 with TRBJ2-1, with D possibly TRBD1 on 6 matching bases. V lost 4 bases to trimming and J lost 6 bases, with 14 bases between them. Germline V lookup: CDR1 SGHRS, CDR2 YFSETQ. The CDR3 sequence is 14 residues long. The CDR3 DNA is TGCGCCAGCAGCCCGGGCAGGGGACCCAATGAGCAGTTCTTC. Protein: CASSPGRGPNEQFF. Filled out from reference TRBV5-1 and TRBJ2-1, the complete variable domain reads KAGVTQTPRYLIKTRGQQVTLSCSPISGHRSVSWYQQTPGQGLQFLFEYFSETQRNKGNFPGRFSGRQFSNSRSEMNVSTLELGDSALYLCASSPGRGPNEQFFGPGTRLTVL.